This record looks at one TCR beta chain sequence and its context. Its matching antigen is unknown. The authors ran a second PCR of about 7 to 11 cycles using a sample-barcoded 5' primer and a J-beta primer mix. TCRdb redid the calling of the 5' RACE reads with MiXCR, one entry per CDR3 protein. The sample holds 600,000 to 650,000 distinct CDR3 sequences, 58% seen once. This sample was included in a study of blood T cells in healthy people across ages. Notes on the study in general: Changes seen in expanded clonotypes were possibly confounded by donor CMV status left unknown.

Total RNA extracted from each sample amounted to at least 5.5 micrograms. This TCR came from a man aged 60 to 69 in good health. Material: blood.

CDR3 DNA: TGTGCCAGCAGTGAAAGCGGGACAGTTCTAGCACTGTCCGGCAATGAGCAGTTCTTC. Amino acids: CASSESGTVLALSGNEQFF. The V gene is TRBV2, the J gene TRBJ2-1; D assignment may be TRBD1 or TRBD2 (7 bases each). V dropped 2 bases and J dropped 6 bases, with 26 bases sitting between them. Germline values: CDR1 SNHLY, CDR2 FYNNEI. The CDR3 is made up of 19 amino acids.